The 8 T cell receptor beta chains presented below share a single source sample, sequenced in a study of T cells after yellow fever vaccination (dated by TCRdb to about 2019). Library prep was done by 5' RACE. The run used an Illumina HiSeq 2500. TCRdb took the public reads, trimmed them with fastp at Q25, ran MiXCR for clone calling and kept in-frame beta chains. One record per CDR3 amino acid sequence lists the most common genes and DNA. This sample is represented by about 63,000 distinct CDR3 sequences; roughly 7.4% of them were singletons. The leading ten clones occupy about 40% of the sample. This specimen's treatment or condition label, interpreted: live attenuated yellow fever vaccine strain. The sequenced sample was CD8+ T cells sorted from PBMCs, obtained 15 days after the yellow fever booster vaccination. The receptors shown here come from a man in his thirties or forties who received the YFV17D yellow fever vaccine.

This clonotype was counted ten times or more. CDR3 in amino acids: CASSLTAGGYYEQFF. For the CDR3, the DNA is TGTGCCAGCAGCTTAACAGCGGGAGGCTATTATGAGCAGTTCTTC. The chain couples TRBV7-3 to TRBJ2-1; 9 positions agree with TRBD2. This CDR3 is 15 amino acids long. V trimming: 0 bases; J trimming: 8 bases; junction bases outside the gene matches: 5. Germline CDR1 SGHTA, CDR2 FQGTGA.

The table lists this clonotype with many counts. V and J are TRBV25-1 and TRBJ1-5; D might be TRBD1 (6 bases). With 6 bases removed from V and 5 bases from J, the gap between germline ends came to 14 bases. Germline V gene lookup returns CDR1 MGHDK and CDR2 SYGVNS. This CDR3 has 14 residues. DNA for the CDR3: TGTGCCAGCAGGCCGGCAGGGGCAGATCAGCCCCAGCATTTT. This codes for CASRPAGADQPQHF.

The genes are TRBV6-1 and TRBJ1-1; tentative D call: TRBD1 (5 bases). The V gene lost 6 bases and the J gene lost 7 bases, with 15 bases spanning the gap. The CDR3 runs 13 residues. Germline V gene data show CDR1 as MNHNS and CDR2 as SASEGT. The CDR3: CASSKHLTDEAFF. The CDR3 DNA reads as TGTGCCAGCAGCAAACATTTGACAGATGAAGCTTTCTTT.

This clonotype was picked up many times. CDR3 protein: CASSFSGYTGELFF. The CDR3 nucleotides read TGTGCCAGCAGCTTTAGCGGTTATACCGGGGAGCTGTTTTTT. The genes are TRBV7-2 and TRBJ2-2, with D possibly matching TRBD2 (6 bases). Trimming stripped 3 bases from V and 5 bases from J, with 10 bases between. The CDR3 length is 14 residues. Germline V gene data show CDR1 as SGHTA and CDR2 as FQGNSA.

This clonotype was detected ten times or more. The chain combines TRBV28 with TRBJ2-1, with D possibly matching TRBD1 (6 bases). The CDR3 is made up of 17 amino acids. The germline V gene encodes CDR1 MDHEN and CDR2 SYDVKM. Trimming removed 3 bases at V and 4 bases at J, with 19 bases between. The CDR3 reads CASSFGWETGYYNEQFF. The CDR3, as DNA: TGTGCCAGCAGTTTCGGCTGGGAGACAGGATATTACAATGAGCAGTTCTTC.

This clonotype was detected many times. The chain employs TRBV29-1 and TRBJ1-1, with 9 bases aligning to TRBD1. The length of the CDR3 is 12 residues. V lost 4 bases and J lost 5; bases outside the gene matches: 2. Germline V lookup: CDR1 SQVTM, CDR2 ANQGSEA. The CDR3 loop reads CSVGQGETEAFF. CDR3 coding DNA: TGCAGCGTTGGACAGGGGGAAACTGAAGCTTTCTTT.

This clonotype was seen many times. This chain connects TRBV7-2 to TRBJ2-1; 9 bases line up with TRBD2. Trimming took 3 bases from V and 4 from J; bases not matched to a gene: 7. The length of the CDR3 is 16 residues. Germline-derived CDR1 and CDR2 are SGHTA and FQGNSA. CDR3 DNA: TGTGCCAGCAGCTTGGTCCCCGCGGGAGGGTACAATGAGCAGTTCTTC. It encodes CASSLVPAGGYNEQFF.

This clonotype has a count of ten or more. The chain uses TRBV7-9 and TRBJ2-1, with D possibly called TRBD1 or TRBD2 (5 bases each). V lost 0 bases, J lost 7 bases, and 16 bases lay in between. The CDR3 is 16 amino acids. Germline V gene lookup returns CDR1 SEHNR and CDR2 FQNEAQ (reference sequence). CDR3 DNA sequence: TGTGCCAGCAGCTTAGCACCCGGGACGGGGTGGAATGAGCAGTTCTTC. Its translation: CASSLAPGTGWNEQFF. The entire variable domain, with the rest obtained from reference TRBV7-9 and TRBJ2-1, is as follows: DTGVSQNPRHKITKRGQNVTFRCDPISEHNRLYWYRQTLGQGPEFLTYFQNEAQLEKSRLLSDRFSAERPKGSFSTLEIQRTEQGDSAMYLCASSLAPGTGWNEQFFGPGTRLTVL.